The T cell receptor beta chain under discussion was sequenced for a study of neurological immune-mediated disorders. This clonotype was recorded many times. One entry per CDR3 protein results from TCRdb running MiXCR on the 5' RACE reads. There are fewer than 110,000 distinct CDR3 sequences in the sample; about a tenth occur only once, and approximately 3.1% lies in the top ten. Time point meaning: longitudinal time-point 3. The starting material, 2 million PBMCs stored at -80 C, gave rise to the unsorted libraries. The CDR3 spans 16 residues. J lost 5 bases, V lost 3 bases, and 7 bases had no gene match. The germline V gene has CDR1 SGHRS and CDR2 YFSETQ.

The sequenced material came from PBMCs. The gene calls are TRBV5-1 and TRBJ2-2; 10 bases match TRBD1. This TCR was sampled from a female donor with HTLV-1-associated myelopathy (HAM/TSP). The CDR3 bases are TGCGCCAGCAGCTCGACGGACAGGGGGTATACCGGGGAGCTGTTTTTT. Translation gives CASSSTDRGYTGELFF. The full variable domain, rest sourced from reference TRBV5-1 and TRBJ2-2, is KAGVTQTPRYLIKTRGQQVTLSCSPISGHRSVSWYQQTPGQGLQFLFEYFSETQRNKGNFPGRFSGRQFSNSRSEMNVSTLELGDSALYLCASSSTDRGYTGELFFGEGSRLTVL.